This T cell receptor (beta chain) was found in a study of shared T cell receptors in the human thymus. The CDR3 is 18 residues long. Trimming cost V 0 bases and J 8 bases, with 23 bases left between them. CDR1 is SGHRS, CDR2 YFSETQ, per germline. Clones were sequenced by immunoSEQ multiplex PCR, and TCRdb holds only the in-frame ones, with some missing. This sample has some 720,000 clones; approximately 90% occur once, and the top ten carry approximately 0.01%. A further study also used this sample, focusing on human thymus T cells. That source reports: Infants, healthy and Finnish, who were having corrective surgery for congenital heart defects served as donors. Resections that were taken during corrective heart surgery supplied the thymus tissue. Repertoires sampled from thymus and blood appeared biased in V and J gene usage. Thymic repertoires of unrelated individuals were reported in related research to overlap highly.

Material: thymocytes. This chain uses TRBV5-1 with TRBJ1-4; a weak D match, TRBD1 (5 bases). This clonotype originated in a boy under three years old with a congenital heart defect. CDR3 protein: CASSLGPIGGGLGEKLFF. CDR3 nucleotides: TGCGCCAGCAGCTTGGGGCCGATCGGGGGAGGGTTGGGCGAAAAACTGTTTTTT.